This T cell receptor beta chain comes out of a study of vaccination effects on CD4 cells after COVID-19. For the study at large: Samples that were drawn after vaccination came a median of 72 days after the second dose. Study observations and caveats: Limitations: small convalescent group and missing early post-infection timepoints.

Sequencing was performed with immunoSEQ multiplex PCR; in TCRdb, only in-frame clones are kept and a portion is missing. The sample holds approximately 30,000 clones; about 83% are singletons and the top ten take roughly 1.4%. Germline-derived CDR1 and CDR2 are SEHNR and FQNEAQ (reference sequence). With 5 bases clipped from V and 12 bases from J, the junction kept 8 bases outside the gene matches. CDR3 size: 13 residues. About this clone itself: The antigen remains undetermined.

Expansion of antigen-specific CD4+ T cells with viral peptide pools was carried out by the ViraFEST assay before sequencing. Following 10 days of culture, CD4+ T cells were isolated. All study participants received two doses of BNT162b2 or mRNA-1273 vaccine. In the vaccine recipients, nucleocapsid antibodies were negative and there was no prior SARS-CoV-2 infection. This sequence joins TRBV7-9 and TRBJ1-2; 11 bases line up with TRBD1. Sequencing used CD4+ T cells from PBMCs cultured with HCoV-NL63 spike peptides, obtained after COVID-19 vaccination. This receptor was taken from a human donor who received a COVID-19 vaccine. Some clones in this sample may be carry-over from other donors' samples. The CDR3 loop reads CASSVSGTGGNTF. The CDR3 bases are TGTGCCAGCAGCGTATCCGGGACAGGGGGAAACACCTTC.